This TCR beta chain stems from a study of blood T cell repertoires in COVID-19. On the study more broadly: Collection of acute and convalescent COVID-19 samples took place in the United States, Italy and Spain. The analysed material was cDNA or gDNA that came from T cells, B-cell-depleted T cells, or PBMCs.

Germline V gene lookup returns CDR1 SGHDT and CDR2 YYEEEE. The CDR3 contains 14 residues. The trim removed 5 bases at V and 5 bases at J, leaving 8 bases unmatched. The authors' processing: Nucleated cell counts were estimated from reference gene primer amplification. TCRdb keeps only in-frame clones here, not all; method: immunoSEQ multiplex PCR. Clonal size and the V and J genes are those of that table, whereas D and trimming came from the DNA. The sample has 40,000 or so clones; 75% to 85% are singletons. The receptor was isolated from a human donor in a cohort sampled during active COVID-19. The chain joins TRBV5-6 to TRBJ1-1; 8 bases are a match to TRBD1. The sequenced sample was peripheral blood. CDR3 bases: TGTGCCAGCAGTTCGACAGGGGCCAGGACTGAAGCTTTCTTT. Translation gives CASSSTGARTEAFF.